This TCR beta chain was retrieved from a study of shared clonotypes between healthy human individuals. Study information: Donor ages ranged 18 to 49 years: a couple of women, a few men. The plates for each donor numbered three CD4 naive, three CD4 memory, two CD8 naive and one CD8 memory.

This CDR3 contains 14 residues. V was clipped by 2 bases and J by 3 bases; unmatched bases: 2. Per the germline V gene, CDR1 is MNHNY and CDR2 is SVGAGI (reference sequence). The method was immunoSEQ multiplex PCR; TCRdb's version includes in-frame clones alone and lacks a portion of them. The table has over 1.4 million clones, over 95% seen once. In regard to this clone: The antigen is unknown.

Regarding the study as a whole: Shared across several donors were around 5% of the naive CD4 clonotypes. In general, naive subsets displayed greater estimated richness than memory subsets did.

J is TRBJ2-7 and V is TRBV6-6, with 9 bases that match TRBD2. The TCR sequence derives from a young man in good health. Sequencing used naive CD4+ T cells sorted from blood. As to subset: CD45RA+ positively selected. The chain's CDR3 is CASSYRREGYEQYF. The DNA of the CDR3 is TGTGCCAGCAGTTACCGGCGGGAGGGCTACGAGCAGTACTTC.